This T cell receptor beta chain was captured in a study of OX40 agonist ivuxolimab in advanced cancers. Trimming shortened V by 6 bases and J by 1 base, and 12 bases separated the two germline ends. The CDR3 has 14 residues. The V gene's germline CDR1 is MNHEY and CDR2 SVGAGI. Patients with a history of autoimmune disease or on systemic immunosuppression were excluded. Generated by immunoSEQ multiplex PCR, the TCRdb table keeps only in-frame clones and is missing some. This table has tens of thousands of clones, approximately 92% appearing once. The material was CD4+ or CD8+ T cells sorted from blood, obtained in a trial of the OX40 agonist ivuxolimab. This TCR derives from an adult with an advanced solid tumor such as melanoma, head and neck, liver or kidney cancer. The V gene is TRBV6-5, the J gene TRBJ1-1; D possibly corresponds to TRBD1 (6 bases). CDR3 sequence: CASSRQEGNTEAFF. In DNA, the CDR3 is TGTGCCAGCAGCCGACAGGAGGGGAACACTGAAGCTTTCTTT.